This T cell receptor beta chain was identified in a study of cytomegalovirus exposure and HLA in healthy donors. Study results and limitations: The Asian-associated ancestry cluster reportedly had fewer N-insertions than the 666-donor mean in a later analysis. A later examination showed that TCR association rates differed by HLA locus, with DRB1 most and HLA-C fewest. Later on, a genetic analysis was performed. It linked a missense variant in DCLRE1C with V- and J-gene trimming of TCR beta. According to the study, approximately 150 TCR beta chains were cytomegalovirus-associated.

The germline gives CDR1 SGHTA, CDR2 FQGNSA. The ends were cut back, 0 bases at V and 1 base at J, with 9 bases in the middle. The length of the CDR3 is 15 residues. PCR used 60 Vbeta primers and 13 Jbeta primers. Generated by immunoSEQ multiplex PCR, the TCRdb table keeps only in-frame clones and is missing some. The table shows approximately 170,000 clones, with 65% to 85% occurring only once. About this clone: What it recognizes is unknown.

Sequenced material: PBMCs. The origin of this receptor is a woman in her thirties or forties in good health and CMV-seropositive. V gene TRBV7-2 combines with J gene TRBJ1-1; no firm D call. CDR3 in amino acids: CASSLAAGRNTEAFF. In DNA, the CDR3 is TGTGCCAGCAGCTTAGCTGCCGGGAGGAACACTGAAGCTTTCTTT.